Below are 10 T cell receptor beta chains sequenced from a single sample in a study of blood T cell repertoires in COVID-19. Produced via immunoSEQ multiplex PCR; TCRdb's table is partial and in-frame only. The table records roughly 100,000 clones, roughly 87% of them present only once. The sequenced sample was peripheral blood. The receptors shown here come from a man aged 45 to 65 in a cohort sampled during active COVID-19.

In DNA form, the CDR3 reads TGTGCCACCAGTAGGCGAGGGAGCCGGCAAGAGACCCAGTACTTC. It encodes CATSRRGSRQETQYF. V and J are TRBV24-1 and TRBJ2-5; D perhaps matches TRBD2 (5 bases). With 6 bases removed from V and 2 bases from J, the gap between germline ends came to 15 bases. Looked up from germline, CDR1 is KGHDR and CDR2 is SFDVKD. CDR3 size: 15 residues.

The V and J genes are TRBV6-6 and TRBJ1-4; weak D call: TRBD1 (6 bases). This CDR3 has 18 amino acids. Trimming removed 5 bases from V and 7 bases from J, with 26 bases in between. Germline CDR1 reads MNHNY; CDR2 reads SVGAGI (reference sequence). The CDR3 is CASSRLGQTTQLSEKLFF. The CDR3 DNA sequence: TGTGCCAGCAGTCGGCTGGGACAAACCACGCAACTAAGTGAAAAACTGTTTTTT.

V usage is TRBV24-1 and J usage is TRBJ2-5; TRBD1 matches at 9 bases. Trimming removed 9 bases from V and 2 bases from J; junction bases left unmatched: 3. Germline CDR1 KGHDR, CDR2 SFDVKD. The CDR3 consists of 13 residues. The CDR3 sequence is CATGQGRQETQYF. The DNA of the CDR3 is TGTGCCACCGGACAGGGGAGACAAGAGACCCAGTACTTC.

This chain uses TRBV10-3 with TRBJ1-2; TRBD1 matches 9 bases. Trimming removed 0 bases from V and 5 bases from J; junction bases left unmatched: 1. Germline assignment: CDR1 ENHRY and CDR2 SYGVKD. The CDR3 covers 14 residues. The CDR3 loop reads CAISESGTGYGYTF. The CDR3 DNA is TGTGCCATCAGTGAGTCCGGGACAGGGTATGGCTACACCTTC.

The chain employs TRBV6-5 and TRBJ1-2; TRBD1 matches 9 bases. This CDR3 region has 14 residues. Germline V gene data show CDR1 as MNHEY and CDR2 as SVGAGI. Losses at the gene ends were 2 bases for V and 4 bases for J; bases not matched to a gene: 2. CDR3 DNA sequence: TGTGCCAGCAGTTACGGGACAGGGAGCTATGGCTACACCTTC. Its protein is CASSYGTGSYGYTF.

CDR3 DNA sequence: TGTGCCAGCAGCTTGGAAGGGACAGGGCCCCCCTACAATGAGCAGTTCTTC. Translated: CASSLEGTGPPYNEQFF. V is TRBV5-5 and J is TRBJ2-1; 9 bases line up with TRBD1. The V and J ends lost 0 bases and 2 bases, in that order; junction bases with no gene match: 6. Germline CDR1 SGHKS, CDR2 YYEKEE (reference sequence). This CDR3 region has 17 residues.

This rearrangement joins TRBV4-1 to TRBJ1-2; D remains unclear. CDR1 and CDR2 from the germline V gene are MGHRA and YSYEKL. The CDR3 has 16 amino acids. Trimming shortened V by 0 bases and J by 5 bases, and 16 bases separated the two germline ends. The CDR3 DNA sequence: TGCGCCAGCAGCCAAGAGGAAAACAGACTAATATATGGCTACACCTTC. Its translation: CASSQEENRLIYGYTF.

The chain recombines TRBV28 with TRBJ1-2, with D perhaps matching TRBD1 (5 bases). The CDR3 has 13 amino acids. Trimming pared 11 bases from V and 2 bases from J, leaving 15 bases between. Looked up from germline, CDR1 is MDHEN and CDR2 is SYDVKM. The CDR3 spells CAGASGGNYGYTF. The CDR3, as DNA: TGTGCCGGAGCCTCGGGGGGGAACTATGGCTACACCTTC.

In DNA form, the CDR3 reads TGCGCCAGCAGCTTGGGCGGCGACAGTTACAATGAGCAGTTCTTC. Protein sequence: CASSLGGDSYNEQFF. The chain recombines TRBV5-1 with TRBJ2-1, with a weak D call TRBD1 (5 bases). V was trimmed by 0 bases and J by 4 bases, leaving 11 bases between them. The CDR3 contains 15 residues. Germline V gene lookup returns CDR1 SGHRS and CDR2 YFSETQ.

J is TRBJ2-1 and V is TRBV7-3; D uncertain. Looked up from germline, CDR1 is SGHTA and CDR2 is FQGTGA. CDR3 size: 12 residues. Trimming left V 5 bases short and J 7 bases short, with 9 bases between. This CDR3 reads CASSPPSNEQFF. The CDR3, as DNA: TGTGCCAGCAGCCCCCCGAGTAATGAGCAGTTCTTC. Looking up the rest from reference TRBV7-3 and TRBJ2-1 gives the full variable domain: GAGVSQTPSNKVTEKGKYVELRCDPISGHTALYWYRQSLGQGPEFLIYFQGTGAADDSGLPNDRFFAVRPEGSVSTLKIQRTERGDSAVYLCASSPPSNEQFFGPGTRLTVL.